This T cell receptor (beta chain) comes out of a study of T-cell memory formation after mild COVID-19. Study-wide results and limits: Mainly CM and EM harbored the contracting CD4+ clones; mainly EMRA harbored the CD8+ ones.

MiXCR, applied by TCRdb to the 5' RACE reads, yields one record per CDR3 protein. The data contain hundreds of thousands of distinct CDR3 sequences, less than 20% of them singletons. The J segment lost 5 bases and the V segment lost 4 bases, leaving 6 bases of the junction unmatched. Germline V CDR1 and CDR2: SGHRS, YFSETQ. This CDR3 spans 14 amino acids. Of note for this clonotype: Antigen specificity is unknown.

The rearrangement joins TRBV5-1 to TRBJ2-1; 7 nucleotides line up with TRBD2. This TCR derives from a man between 18 and 35 years old who had mild COVID-19 (a few samples of this study predate the infection). Cell type and time point are not known. The sequenced material came from PBMCs or a T cell subset sorted from them (not recorded which). CDR3 residues: CASSLGGSDNEQFF. DNA of the CDR3: TGCGCCAGCAGCCTCGGGGGGTCGGACAATGAGCAGTTCTTC.